This T cell receptor beta chain was identified during a study of early T cells in non-severe SARS-CoV-2 infection. TCRdb passed the 5' RACE reads through MiXCR, listing each CDR3 protein once. The table includes under 140,000 distinct CDR3 sequences, roughly an eighth detected once. Losses at the gene ends were 0 bases for V and 1 base for J; bases not matched to a gene: 2. The CDR3 is 15 residues long. Per the germline V gene, CDR1 is MNHNS and CDR2 is SASEGT. This chain links TRBV6-1 with TRBJ2-5; 7 positions match TRBD1. The specimen comprised whole blood, sampled at baseline. The receptor was derived from an adult who was a healthcare worker with PCR-confirmed SARS-CoV-2 infection or an uninfected control (not recorded which). The CDR3 bases are TGTGCCAGCAGTGAAGCGACAGGGCCCCAAGAGACCCAGTACTTC. Its translation: CASSEATGPQETQYF.